This TCR beta chain came from a study of OX40 agonist ivuxolimab in advanced cancers. As for the study in general: Patients received ivuxolimab, an intravenous treatment, every 2 weeks at 0.01 to 10 mg/kg. Hepatocellular carcinoma, melanoma, renal cell or head and neck cancer affected the dose-escalation patients. Study outcomes and limitations: The authors also found low normalized T-cell clonal expansion in some nonresponders.

Germline V gene sequence: CDR1 SGHVS, CDR2 FQNEAQ. The CDR3 totals 14 residues. The V gene end was trimmed by 1 base and the J gene end by 8 bases; junction bases not matched to a gene: 4. Clones were read by immunoSEQ multiplex PCR, and TCRdb kept only the in-frame ones, dropping some. The sample has approximately 19,000 clones; 76% are singletons. As to this clone: Its cognate antigen is unknown.

Blood samples were obtained at baseline, cycle 4 day 1, and cycle 7 day 1. This receptor was taken from an adult with an advanced solid tumor such as melanoma, head and neck, liver or kidney cancer. This chain joins TRBV7-8 and TRBJ1-4, with 7 bases matching TRBD1. Sequenced material: CD4+ or CD8+ T cells sorted from blood, taken in a trial of the OX40 agonist ivuxolimab. The CDR3 reads CASSLGQGREKLFF. CDR3 sequence (DNA): TGTGCCAGCAGCTTAGGACAGGGACGGGAAAAACTGTTTTTT.